This TCR beta chain came from a study of type 1 and type 2 diabetes patients. Genomic DNA was the PCR template. A primer set of 30 forward and 13 reverse primers amplified the CDR3. MiXCR, run by TCRdb on the multiplex PCR reads, gives a single entry per CDR3 protein. The sample lists 270,000 or so distinct CDR3 sequences; around 47% were seen once. This TCR was sampled from a man in his late teens or twenties with type 2 diabetes. Specimen: peripheral blood mononuclear cells (PBMCs).

CDR3 in DNA: TGTGCCAGCAGTGAAGCATTCCAGTTCGGCGCAGATACGCAGTATTTT. It yields the protein CASSEAFQFGADTQYF. The rearrangement uses TRBV6-1 and TRBJ2-3; D gene ambiguous. CDR1 and CDR2 (germline): MNHNS, SASEGT. V shed 0 bases and J shed 4 bases, with 14 bases lying between them. CDR3 length: 16 residues.